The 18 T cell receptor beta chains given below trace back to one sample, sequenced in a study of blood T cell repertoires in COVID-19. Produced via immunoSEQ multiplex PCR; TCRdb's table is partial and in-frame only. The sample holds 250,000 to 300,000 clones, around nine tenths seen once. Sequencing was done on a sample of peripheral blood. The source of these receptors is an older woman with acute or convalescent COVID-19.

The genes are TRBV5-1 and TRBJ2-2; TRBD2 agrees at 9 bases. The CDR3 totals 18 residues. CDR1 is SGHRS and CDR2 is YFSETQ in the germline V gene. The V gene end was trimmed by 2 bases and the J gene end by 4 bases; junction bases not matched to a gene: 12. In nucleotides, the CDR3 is TGCGCCAGCAGCTTTTCAGCGGGAGGAAGGGTGAGCACCGGGGAGCTGTTTTTT. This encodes CASSFSAGGRVSTGELFF.

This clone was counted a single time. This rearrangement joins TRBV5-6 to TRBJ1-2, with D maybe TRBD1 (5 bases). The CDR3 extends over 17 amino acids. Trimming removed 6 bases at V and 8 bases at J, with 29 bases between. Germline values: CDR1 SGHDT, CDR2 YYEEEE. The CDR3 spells CASILFSWDGRLSGYTF. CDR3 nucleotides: TGTGCCAGCATACTATTTTCCTGGGACGGGAGACTCAGCGGCTACACCTTC.

The CDR3 protein is CATIAGPTGELFF. CDR3 DNA: TGTGCCACAATAGCGGGGCCCACCGGGGAGCTGTTTTTT. J is TRBJ2-2 and V is TRBV19, with 8 bases lining up with TRBD2. This CDR3 has 13 residues. Germline V gene sequence: CDR1 LNHDA, CDR2 SQIVND (reference sequence). After removal of 10 bases from V and 4 bases from J, the junction contained 5 bases not matched to a gene.

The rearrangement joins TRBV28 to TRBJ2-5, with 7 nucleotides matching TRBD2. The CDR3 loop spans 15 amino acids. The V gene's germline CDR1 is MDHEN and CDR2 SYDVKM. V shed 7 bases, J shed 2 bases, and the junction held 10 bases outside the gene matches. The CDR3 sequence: CASTLRNSGQETQYF. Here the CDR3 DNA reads TGTGCCAGCACCCTTCGCAATAGCGGGCAAGAGACCCAGTACTTC. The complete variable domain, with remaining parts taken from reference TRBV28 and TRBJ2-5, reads DVKVTQSSRYLVKRTGEKVFLECVQDMDHENMFWYRQDPGLGLRLIYFSYDVKMKEKGDIPEGYSVSREKKERFSLILESASTNQTSMYLCASTLRNSGQETQYFGPGTRLLVL.

CDR3 amino acids: CASSTSTDTQYF. CDR3 DNA: TGTGCCAGCAGCACAAGCACAGATACGCAGTATTTT. The gene calls are TRBV12-3 or TRBV12-4 and TRBJ2-3, with D unclear. With 6 bases removed from V and 0 bases from J, the gap between germline ends came to 4 bases. CDR3 length equals 12 residues.

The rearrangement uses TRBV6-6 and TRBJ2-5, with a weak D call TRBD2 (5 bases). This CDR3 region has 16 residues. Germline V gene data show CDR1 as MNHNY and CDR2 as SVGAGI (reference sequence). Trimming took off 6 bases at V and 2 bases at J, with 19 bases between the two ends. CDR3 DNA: TGTGCCAGCAGCCCTACACCGTTCCAGCGGCAAGAGACCCAGTACTTC. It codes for CASSPTPFQRQETQYF.

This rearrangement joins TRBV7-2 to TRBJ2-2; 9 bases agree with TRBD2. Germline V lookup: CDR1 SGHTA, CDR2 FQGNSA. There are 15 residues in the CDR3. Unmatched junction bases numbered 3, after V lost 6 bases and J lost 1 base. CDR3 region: CASRGSGGNTGELFF. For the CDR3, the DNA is TGTGCCAGCAGAGGTAGCGGGGGGAACACCGGGGAGCTGTTTTTT.

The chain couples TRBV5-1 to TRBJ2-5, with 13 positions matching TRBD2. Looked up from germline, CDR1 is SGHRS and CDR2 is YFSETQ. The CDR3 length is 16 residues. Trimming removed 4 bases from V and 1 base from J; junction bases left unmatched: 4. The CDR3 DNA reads TGCGCCAGCAGCCACGGGACTAGCGGGGCCCAAGAGACCCAGTACTTC. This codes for CASSHGTSGAQETQYF.

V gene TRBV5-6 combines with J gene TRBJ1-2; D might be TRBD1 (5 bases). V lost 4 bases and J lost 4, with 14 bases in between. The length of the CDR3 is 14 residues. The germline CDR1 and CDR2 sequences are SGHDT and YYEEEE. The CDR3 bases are TGTGCCAGCAGCCGCTCAGGGCGTGCCTATGGCTACACCTTC. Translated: CASSRSGRAYGYTF.

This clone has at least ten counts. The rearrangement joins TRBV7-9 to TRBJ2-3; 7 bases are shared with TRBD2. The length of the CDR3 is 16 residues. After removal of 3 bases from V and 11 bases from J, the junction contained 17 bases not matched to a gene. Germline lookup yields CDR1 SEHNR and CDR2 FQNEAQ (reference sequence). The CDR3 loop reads CASSFSALSSSGGQYF. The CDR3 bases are TGTGCCAGCAGCTTCTCCGCACTAAGTTCCTCGGGAGGGCAGTATTTT. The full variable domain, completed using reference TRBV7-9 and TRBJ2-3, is DTGVSQNPRHKITKRGQNVTFRCDPISEHNRLYWYRQTLGQGPEFLTYFQNEAQLEKSRLLSDRFSAERPKGSFSTLEIQRTEQGDSAMYLCASSFSALSSSGGQYFGPGTRLTVL.

CDR3 in DNA: TGCGCCAGCAGCCAAGATTGGGGGCAGACCTATGGCTACACCTTC. Its protein is CASSQDWGQTYGYTF. The chain has TRBV4-1 and TRBJ1-2, with TRBD1 as a possible D gene (6 bases). Germline V gene lookup returns CDR1 MGHRA and CDR2 YSYEKL. The CDR3 is 15 residues long. V dropped 0 bases and J dropped 4 bases, with 12 bases sitting between them.

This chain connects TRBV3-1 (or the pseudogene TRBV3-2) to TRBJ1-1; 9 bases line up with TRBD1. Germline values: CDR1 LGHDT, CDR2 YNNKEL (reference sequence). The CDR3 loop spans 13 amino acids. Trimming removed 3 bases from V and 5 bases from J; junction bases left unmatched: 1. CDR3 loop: CASSQGQGTEAFF. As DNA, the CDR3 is TGTGCCAGCAGCCAGGGACAGGGAACTGAAGCTTTCTTT.

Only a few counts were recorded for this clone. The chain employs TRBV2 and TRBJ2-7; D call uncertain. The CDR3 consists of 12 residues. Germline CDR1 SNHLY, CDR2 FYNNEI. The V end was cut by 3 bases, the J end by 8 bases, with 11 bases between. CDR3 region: CASSDFSNQQYF. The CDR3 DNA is TGTGCCAGCAGTGATTTTAGCAATCAGCAGTACTTC.

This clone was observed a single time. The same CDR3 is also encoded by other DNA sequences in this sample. CDR3 sequence: CASSEAGVRSPGELFF. CDR3 in DNA: TGTGCCAGCAGTGAAGCCGGGGTGAGGTCACCCGGGGAGCTGTTTTTT. The genes are TRBV2 and TRBJ2-2; maybe TRBD2 (5 bases). Germline CDR1 and CDR2: SNHLY and FYNNEI. The CDR3 has 16 amino acids. The V and J ends lost 0 bases and 6 bases respectively, with 14 bases between them.

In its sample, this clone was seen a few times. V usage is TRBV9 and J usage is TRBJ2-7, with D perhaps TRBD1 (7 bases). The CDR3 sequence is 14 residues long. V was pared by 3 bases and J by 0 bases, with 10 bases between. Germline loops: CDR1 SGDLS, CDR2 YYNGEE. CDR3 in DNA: TGTGCCAGCAGCGGGCGGGACAGCTCCTACGAGCAGTACTTC. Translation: CASSGRDSSYEQYF.

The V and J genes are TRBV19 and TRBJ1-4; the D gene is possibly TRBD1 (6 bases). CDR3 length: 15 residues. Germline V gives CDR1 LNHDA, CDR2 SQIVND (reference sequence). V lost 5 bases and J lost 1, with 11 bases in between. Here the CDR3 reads CASSDGTRTNEKLFF. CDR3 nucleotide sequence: TGTGCCAGTAGTGACGGGACAAGAACTAATGAAAAACTGTTTTTT.

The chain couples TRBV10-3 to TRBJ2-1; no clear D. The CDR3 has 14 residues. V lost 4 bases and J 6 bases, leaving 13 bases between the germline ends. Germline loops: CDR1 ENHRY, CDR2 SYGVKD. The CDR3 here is CAISASSSFNEQFF. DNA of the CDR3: TGTGCCATCAGTGCCTCCTCGAGCTTCAATGAGCAGTTCTTC.

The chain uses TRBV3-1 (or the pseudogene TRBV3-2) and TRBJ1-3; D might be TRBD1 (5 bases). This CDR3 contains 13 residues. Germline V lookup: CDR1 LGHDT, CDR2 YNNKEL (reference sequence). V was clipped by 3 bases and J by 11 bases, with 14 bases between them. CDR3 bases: TGTGCCAGCAGCCACCGAACCGGAGGGGCCATATATTTT. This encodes CASSHRTGGAIYF.